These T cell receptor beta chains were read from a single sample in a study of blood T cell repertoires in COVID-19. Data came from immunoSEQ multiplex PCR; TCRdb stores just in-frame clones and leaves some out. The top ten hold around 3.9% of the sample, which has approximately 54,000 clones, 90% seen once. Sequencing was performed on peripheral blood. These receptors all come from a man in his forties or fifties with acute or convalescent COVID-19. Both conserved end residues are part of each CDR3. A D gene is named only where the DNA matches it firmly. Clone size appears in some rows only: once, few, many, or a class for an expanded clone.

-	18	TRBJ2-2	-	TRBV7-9	TGTGCCAGCATCCCAGGGGTGACGATCTATACGAACACCGGGGAGCTGTTTTTT	CASIPGVTIYTNTGELFF
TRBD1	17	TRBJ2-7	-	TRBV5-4	TGTGCCAGCAGCGCCGGGACAGCACGGACTCGGGTCCACGAGCAGTACTTC	CASSAGTARTRVHEQYF
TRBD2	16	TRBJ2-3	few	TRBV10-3	TGTGCCATCAGACTCGCTAGCGGGGCCACCACAGATACGCAGTATTTT	CAIRLASGATTDTQYF
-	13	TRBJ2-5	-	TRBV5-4	TGTGCCAGCAGCACCGGGGTACAAGAGACCCAGTACTTC	CASSTGVQETQYF
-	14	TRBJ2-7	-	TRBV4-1	TGCGCCAGCAGCCACGGAGTCCCAGTAGGCGAGCAGTACTTC	CASSHGVPVGEQYF
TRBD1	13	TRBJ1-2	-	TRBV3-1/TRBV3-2	TGTGCCAGCAGGCCGGGACAGGGTTATGGCTACACCTTC	CASRPGQGYGYTF
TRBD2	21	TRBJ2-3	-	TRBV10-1	TGCGCCAGCAGTGAGAGGTGGGGTGGAGTAGCGGGATCGGGGTACACAGATACGCAGTATTTT	CASSERWGGVAGSGYTDTQYF
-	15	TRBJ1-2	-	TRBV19	TGTGCCAGTAGTATCCAGGGGCCTGGTTCCTATGGCTACACCTTC	CASSIQGPGSYGYTF
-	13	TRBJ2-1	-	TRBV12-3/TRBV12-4	TGTGCCAGCAGCCCACCTGGGGGGAATGAGCAGTTCTTC	CASSPPGGNEQFF
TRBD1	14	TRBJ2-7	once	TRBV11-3	TGTGCCAGCAGCAAAGACAGGGGGGTGAACGAGCAGTACTTC	CASSKDRGVNEQYF
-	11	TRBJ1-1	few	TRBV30	TGTGCCTGGGGGCAGAACACTGAAGCTTTCTTT	CAWGQNTEAFF
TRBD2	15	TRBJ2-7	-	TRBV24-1	TGTGCCACCAGTGACCCCGGACTAGCGGGAGGAGAGCAGTACTTC	CATSDPGLAGGEQYF
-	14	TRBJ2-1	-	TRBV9	TGTGCCAGCAGCGTTTGGCTAGACTACAATGAGCAGTTCTTC	CASSVWLDYNEQFF
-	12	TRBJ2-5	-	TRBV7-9	TGTGCCAGCAGTATTACGGGGGAGACCCAGTACTTC	CASSITGETQYF
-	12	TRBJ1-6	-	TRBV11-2	TGTGCCAGCAGCTTAGTCGGTTCACCCCTCCACTTT	CASSLVGSPLHF
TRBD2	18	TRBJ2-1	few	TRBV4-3	TGCGCCAGCAGCCAAGATCGCGGACTAGCGAGCTCCTACAATGAGCAGTTCTTC	CASSQDRGLASSYNEQFF
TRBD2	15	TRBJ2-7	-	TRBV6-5	TGTGCCAGCAGTTACAATCGCGGGAGGCCCTACGAGCAGTACTTC	CASSYNRGRPYEQYF
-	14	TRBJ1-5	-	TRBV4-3	TGCGCCAGCAGCCAACAGGTGAGCAATCAGCCCCAGCATTTT	CASSQQVSNQPQHF
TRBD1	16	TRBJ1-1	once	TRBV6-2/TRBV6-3	TGTGCCGGCAGTTCCGTCTCCTTCAGGGGGCCAACTGAAGCTTTCTTT	CAGSSVSFRGPTEAFF
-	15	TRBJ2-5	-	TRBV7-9	TGTGCCAGCGGCAATACGACAGGTCAACAAGAGACCCAGTACTTC	CASGNTTGQQETQYF
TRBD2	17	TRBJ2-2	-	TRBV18	TGTGCCAGCTCACCGGGACTAGCGGGAGGGCCCGCCGGGGAGCTGTTTTTT	CASSPGLAGGPAGELFF
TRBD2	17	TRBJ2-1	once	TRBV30	TGTGCCTGGAGTGTATCTGGGTGGGGCGGACTAGCGGGAGTTCAGTTCTTC	CAWSVSGWGGLAGVQFF
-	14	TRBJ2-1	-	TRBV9	TGTGCCAGCAACTCGACAGGTATTAGCAATGAGCAGTTCTTC	CASNSTGISNEQFF
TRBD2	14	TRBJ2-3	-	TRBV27	TGTGCCAGCAAGTGGGACGGGAGGGGGAATACGCAGTATTTT	CASKWDGRGNTQYF
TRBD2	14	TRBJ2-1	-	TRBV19	TGTGCCAGTACCGGGGGGATCTCCTACAATGAGCAGTTCTTC	CASTGGISYNEQFF
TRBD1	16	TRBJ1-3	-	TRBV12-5	TGTGCTAGTGGTTTGGAGACAGGGTTTTCTGGAAACACCATATATTTT	CASGLETGFSGNTIYF
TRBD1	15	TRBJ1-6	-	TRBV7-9	TGTGCCAGCAGCCGGGACAGGGGAGGAATTTCACCCCTCCACTTT	CASSRDRGGISPLHF
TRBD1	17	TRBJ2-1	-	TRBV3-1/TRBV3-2	TGTGCCAGCAGCCAAGATGATAGACAGGGGGATCACAATGAGCAGTTCTTC	CASSQDDRQGDHNEQFF
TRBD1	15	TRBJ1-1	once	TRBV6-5	TGTGCCAGCAGTAGAATGGGACAGATGAACACTGAAGCTTTCTTT	CASSRMGQMNTEAFF
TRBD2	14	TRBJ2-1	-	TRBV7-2	TGTGCCAGCAGCTTAAGTGTAAGCGGGAGGGCCCGGTTCTTC	CASSLSVSGRARFF
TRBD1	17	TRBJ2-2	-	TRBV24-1	TGTGCCACCAGTGATCCTCGGACAGGGTTGGACACCGGGGAGCTGTTTTTT	CATSDPRTGLDTGELFF
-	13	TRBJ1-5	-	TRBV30	TGTGCCTGGAGCGCTAATAGCAATCAGCCCCAGCATTTT	CAWSANSNQPQHF
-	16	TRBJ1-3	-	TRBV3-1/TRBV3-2	TGTGCCAGCAGCCAAGAACCCAGGGGATGGGGAAACACCATATATTTT	CASSQEPRGWGNTIYF
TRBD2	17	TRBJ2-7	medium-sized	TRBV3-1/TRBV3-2	TGTGCCAGCAGCCGAGAGGAGCCCGGGACTAGCGGTTACGAGCAGTACTTC	CASSREEPGTSGYEQYF
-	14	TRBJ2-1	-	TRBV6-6	TGTGCCAGCAGTTACCGCGACATCTACAATGAGCAGTTCTTC	CASSYRDIYNEQFF
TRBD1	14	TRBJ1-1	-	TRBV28	TGTGCCAGCAGTTTGCCAGGGGGATCAACTGAAGCTTTCTTT	CASSLPGGSTEAFF
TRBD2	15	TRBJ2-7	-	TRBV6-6	TGTGCCAGCAATCCCACTGGCGGGAGCCTGTACGAGCAGTACTTC	CASNPTGGSLYEQYF
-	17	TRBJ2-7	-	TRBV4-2	TGTGCCAGCAGCCAAGATCTGGCGGGCGAAAGCTCCTACGAGCAGTACTTC	CASSQDLAGESSYEQYF
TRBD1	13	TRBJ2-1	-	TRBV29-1	TGCAGCGTGGACAGGCTAAAGGGGAATGAGCAGTTCTTC	CSVDRLKGNEQFF
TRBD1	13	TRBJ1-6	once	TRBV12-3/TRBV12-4	TGTGCCAGCAGACAGGGGTATAATTCACCCCTCCACTTT	CASRQGYNSPLHF
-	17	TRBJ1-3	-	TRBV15	TGTGCCACCAGCATTTATAGGAGGGGCCTTGCTGGGAACACCATATATTTT	CATSIYRRGLAGNTIYF
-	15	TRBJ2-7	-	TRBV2	TGTGCCAGCAGCGAGGCTACGGGGACTTCCTACGAGCAGTACTTC	CASSEATGTSYEQYF
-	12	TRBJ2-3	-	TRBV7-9	TGTGCCAGCAGCTCAGACACGCTTACGCAGTATTTT	CASSSDTLTQYF
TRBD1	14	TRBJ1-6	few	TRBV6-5	TGTGCCAGCAATACCGGGACAGGGAATTCACCCCTCCACTTT	CASNTGTGNSPLHF
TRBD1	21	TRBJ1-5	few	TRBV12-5	TGTGCTAGTGGTTTGTCAACAAGGGACAGGGCCCCACTAGGAGGAAATCAGCCCCAGCATTTT	CASGLSTRDRAPLGGNQPQHF
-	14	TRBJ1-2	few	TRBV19	TGTGCCAGTAGATTGGACAGAATTAACTATGGCTACACCTTC	CASRLDRINYGYTF
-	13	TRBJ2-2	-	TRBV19	TGTGCCAGTAGTAAACAGGTGACCGGGGAGCTGTTTTTT	CASSKQVTGELFF
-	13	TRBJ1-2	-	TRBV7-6	TGTGCCAGCAGCTTAGTAGTCGGGAATGGCTACACCTTC	CASSLVVGNGYTF
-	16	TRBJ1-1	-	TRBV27	TGTGCCAGCAGTTTTCGGCAGACTCAAAAGCGGACTGAAGCTTTCTTT	CASSFRQTQKRTEAFF
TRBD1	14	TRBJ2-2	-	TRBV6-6	TGTGCCATCCAAGGACAGGGTCGCACCGGGGAGCTGTTTTTT	CAIQGQGRTGELFF
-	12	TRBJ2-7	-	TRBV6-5	TGTGCCAGCTCCTTAACGGGTTACGAGCAGTACTTC	CASSLTGYEQYF
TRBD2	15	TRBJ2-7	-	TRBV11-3	TGTGCCAGCAGCTTAGGCTATGGGACTAGCTACGAGCAGTACTTC	CASSLGYGTSYEQYF
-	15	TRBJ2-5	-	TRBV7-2	TGTGCCAGCAGCTTTGCCGCGTTTCGGGGGGAGACCCAGTACTTC	CASSFAAFRGETQYF
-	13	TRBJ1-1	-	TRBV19	TGTGCCAGTAGTATGGACAGAAACACTGAAGCCTTCTTT	CASSMDRNTEAFF
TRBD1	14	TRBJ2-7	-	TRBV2	TGTGCCAGCAGGACGGACAGGGGAACCTACGAGCAGTACTTC	CASRTDRGTYEQYF